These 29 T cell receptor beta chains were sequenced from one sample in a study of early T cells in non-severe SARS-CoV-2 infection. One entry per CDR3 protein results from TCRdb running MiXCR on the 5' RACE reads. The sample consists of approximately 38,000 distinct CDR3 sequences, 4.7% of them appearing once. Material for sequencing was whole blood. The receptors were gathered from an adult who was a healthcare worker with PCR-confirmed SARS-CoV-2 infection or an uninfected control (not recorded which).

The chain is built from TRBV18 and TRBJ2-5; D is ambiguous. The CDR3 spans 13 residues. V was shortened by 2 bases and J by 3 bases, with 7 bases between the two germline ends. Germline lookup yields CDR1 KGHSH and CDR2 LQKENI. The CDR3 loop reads CASSPSREETQYF. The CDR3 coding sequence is TGTGCCAGCTCACCATCTCGCGAAGAGACCCAGTACTTC.

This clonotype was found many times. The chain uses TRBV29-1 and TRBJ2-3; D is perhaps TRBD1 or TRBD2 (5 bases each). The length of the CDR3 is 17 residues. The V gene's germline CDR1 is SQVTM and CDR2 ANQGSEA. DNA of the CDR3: TGCGCAGTGGTTGGGCTGCGGACCGGGGCAAACACAGATACGCAGTATTTT. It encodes CAVVGLRTGANTDTQYF.

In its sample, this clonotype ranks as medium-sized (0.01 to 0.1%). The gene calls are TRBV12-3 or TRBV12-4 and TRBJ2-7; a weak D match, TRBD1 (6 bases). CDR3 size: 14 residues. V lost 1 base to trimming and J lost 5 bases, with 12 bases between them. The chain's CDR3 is CASSLGGPGDEQYF. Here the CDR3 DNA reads TGTGCCAGCAGTTTAGGGGGGCCAGGGGACGAGCAGTACTTC.

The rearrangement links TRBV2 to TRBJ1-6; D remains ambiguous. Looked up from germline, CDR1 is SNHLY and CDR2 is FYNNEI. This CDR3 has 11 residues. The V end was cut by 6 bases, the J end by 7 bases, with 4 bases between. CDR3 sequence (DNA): TGTGCCAGCAGCCACAATTCACCCCTCCACTTT. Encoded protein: CASSHNSPLHF.

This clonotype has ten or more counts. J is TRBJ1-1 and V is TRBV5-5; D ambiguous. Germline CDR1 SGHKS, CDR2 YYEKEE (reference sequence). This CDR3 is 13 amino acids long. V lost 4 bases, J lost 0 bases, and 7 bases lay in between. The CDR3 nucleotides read TGTGCCAGCAGCCCCCAGCTGAACACTGAAGCTTTCTTT. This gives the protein CASSPQLNTEAFF.

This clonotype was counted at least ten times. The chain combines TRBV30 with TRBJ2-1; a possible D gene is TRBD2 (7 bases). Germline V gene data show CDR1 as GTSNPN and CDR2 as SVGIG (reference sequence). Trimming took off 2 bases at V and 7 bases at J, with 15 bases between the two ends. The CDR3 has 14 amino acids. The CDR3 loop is CAWSPRGASNEQFF. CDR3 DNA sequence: TGTGCCTGGAGTCCACGGGGGGCGTCGAATGAGCAGTTCTTC.

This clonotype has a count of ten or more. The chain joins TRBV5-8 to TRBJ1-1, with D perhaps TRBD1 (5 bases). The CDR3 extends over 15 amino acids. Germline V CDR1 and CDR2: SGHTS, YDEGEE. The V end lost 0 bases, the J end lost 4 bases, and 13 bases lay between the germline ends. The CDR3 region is CASSLEGAVATEAFF. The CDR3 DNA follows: TGTGCCAGCAGCTTGGAAGGGGCCGTGGCCACTGAAGCTTTCTTT.

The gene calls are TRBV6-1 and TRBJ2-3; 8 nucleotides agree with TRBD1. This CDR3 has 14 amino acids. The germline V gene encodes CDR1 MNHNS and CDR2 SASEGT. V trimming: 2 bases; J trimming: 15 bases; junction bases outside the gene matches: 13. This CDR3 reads CASSESGRDRWQYF. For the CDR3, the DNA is TGTGCCAGCAGTGAATCAGGTCGGGACAGGTGGCAATATTTT.

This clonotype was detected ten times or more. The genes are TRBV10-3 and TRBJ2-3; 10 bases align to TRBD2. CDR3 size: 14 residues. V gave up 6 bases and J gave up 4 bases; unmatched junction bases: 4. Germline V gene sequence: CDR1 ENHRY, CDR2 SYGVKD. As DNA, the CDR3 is TGTGCCATCAGACTAGCGGGGAGGTCAGATACGCAGTATTTT. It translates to CAIRLAGRSDTQYF.

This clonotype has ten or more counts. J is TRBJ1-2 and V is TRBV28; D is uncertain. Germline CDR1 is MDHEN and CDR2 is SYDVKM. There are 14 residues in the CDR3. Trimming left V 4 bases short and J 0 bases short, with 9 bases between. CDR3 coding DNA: TGTGCCAGCAGTTCCCCTACACCTAACTATGGCTACACCTTC. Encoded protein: CASSSPTPNYGYTF.

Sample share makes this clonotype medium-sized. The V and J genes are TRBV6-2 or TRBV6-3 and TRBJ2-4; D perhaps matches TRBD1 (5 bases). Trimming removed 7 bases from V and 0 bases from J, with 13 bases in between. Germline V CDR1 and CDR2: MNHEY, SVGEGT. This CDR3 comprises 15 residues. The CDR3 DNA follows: TGTGCCAGCACCACACAGGAAATAGCCAAAAACATTCAGTACTTC. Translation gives CASTTQEIAKNIQYF.

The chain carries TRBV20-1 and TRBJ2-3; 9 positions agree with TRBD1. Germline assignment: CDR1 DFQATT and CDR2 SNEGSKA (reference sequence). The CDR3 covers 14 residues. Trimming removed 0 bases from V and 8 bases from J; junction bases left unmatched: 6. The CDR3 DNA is TGCAGTGCTAGAGACGGACAGGGGTTACCTACGCAGTATTTT. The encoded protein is CSARDGQGLPTQYF.

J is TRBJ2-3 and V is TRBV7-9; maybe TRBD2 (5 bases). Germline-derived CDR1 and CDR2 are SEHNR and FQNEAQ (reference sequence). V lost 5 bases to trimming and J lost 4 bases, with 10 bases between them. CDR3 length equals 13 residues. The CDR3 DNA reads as TGTGCCAGCAGCCTTAGAGGGTCAGATACGCAGTATTTT. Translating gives CASSLRGSDTQYF. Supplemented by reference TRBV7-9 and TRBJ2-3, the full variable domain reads DTGVSQNPRHKITKRGQNVTFRCDPISEHNRLYWYRQTLGQGPEFLTYFQNEAQLEKSRLLSDRFSAERPKGSFSTLEIQRTEQGDSAMYLCASSLRGSDTQYFGPGTRLTVL.

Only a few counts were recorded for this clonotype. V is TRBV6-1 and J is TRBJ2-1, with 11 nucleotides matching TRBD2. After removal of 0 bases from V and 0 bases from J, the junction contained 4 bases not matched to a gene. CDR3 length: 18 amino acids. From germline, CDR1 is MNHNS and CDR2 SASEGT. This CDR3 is CASSEASGRVSSYNEQFF. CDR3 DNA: TGTGCCAGCAGTGAAGCTAGCGGGAGGGTAAGCTCCTACAATGAGCAGTTCTTC.

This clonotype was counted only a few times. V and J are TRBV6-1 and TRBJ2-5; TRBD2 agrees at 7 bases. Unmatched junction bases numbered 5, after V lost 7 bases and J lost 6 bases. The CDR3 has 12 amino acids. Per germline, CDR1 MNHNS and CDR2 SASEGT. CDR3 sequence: CASTAGRKTQYF. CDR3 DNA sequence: TGTGCCAGCACCGCCGGGAGGAAGACCCAGTACTTC.

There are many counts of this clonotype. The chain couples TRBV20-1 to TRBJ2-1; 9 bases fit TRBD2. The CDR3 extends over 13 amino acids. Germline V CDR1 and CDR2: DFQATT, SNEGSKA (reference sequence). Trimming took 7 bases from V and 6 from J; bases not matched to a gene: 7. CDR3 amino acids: CSVPSSGGNEQFF. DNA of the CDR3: TGCAGTGTCCCGAGTAGCGGGGGCAATGAGCAGTTCTTC.

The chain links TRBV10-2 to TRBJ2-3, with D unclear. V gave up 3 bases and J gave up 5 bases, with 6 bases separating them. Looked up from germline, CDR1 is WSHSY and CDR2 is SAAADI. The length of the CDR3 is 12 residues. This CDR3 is CASSDFQDTQYF. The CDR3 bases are TGCGCCAGCAGTGACTTTCAAGATACGCAGTATTTT.

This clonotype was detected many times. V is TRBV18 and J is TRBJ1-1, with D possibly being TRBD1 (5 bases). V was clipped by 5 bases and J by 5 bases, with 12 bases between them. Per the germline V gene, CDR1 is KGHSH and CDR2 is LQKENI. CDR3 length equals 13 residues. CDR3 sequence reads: CASSFRERTEAFF. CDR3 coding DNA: TGTGCCAGCTCATTCAGGGAGAGGACTGAAGCTTTCTTT.

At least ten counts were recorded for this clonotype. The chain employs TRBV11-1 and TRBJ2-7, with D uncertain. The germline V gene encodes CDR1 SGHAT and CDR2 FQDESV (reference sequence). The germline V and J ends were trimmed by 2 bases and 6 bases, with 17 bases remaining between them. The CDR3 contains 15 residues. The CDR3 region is CASSLLGPTWIEQYF. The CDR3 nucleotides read TGTGCCAGCAGCTTACTTGGGCCCACCTGGATCGAGCAGTACTTC.

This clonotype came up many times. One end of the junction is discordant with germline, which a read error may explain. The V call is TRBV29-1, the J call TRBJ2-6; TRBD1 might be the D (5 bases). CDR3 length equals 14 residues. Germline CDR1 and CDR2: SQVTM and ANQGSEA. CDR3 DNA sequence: TGCAGCTATCGACAGTCCTCTGGGGCCAACGTCCTGATTTTC. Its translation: CSYRQSSGANVLIF.

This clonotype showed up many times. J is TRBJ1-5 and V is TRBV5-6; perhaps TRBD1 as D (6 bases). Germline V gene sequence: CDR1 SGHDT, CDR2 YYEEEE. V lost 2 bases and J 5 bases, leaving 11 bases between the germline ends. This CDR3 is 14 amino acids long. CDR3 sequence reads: CASSLSEGDQPQHF. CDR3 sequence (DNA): TGTGCCAGCAGCTTATCGGAGGGGGATCAGCCCCAGCATTTT.

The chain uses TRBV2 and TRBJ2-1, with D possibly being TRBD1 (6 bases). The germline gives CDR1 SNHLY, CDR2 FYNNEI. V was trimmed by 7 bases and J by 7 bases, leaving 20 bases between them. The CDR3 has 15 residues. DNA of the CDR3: TGTGCCAGCACTGAGCAGGGGATCAGTGAGAATGAGCAGTTCTTC. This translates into CASTEQGISENEQFF.

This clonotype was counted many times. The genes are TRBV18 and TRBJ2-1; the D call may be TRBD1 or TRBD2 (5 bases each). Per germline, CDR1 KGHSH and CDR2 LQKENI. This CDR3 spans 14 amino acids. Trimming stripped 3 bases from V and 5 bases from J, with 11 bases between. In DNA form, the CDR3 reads TGTGCCAGCTCACCTAGGAGAGGGGACAATGAGCAGTTCTTC. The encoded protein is CASSPRRGDNEQFF.

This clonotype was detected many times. The CDR3 reads CSARKPLAGDYNEQFF. The CDR3, as DNA: TGCAGTGCTAGAAAACCCCTAGCGGGGGATTACAATGAGCAGTTCTTC. This chain uses TRBV20-1 with TRBJ2-1; 10 nucleotides line up with TRBD2. The CDR3 runs to 16 residues. Germline-derived CDR1 and CDR2 are DFQATT and SNEGSKA (reference sequence). J was trimmed by 4 bases and V by 2 bases; bases with no gene match: 8.

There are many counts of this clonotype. CDR3 loop: CASSLEVGASPLHF. In DNA, the CDR3 is TGTGCCAGCAGCTTAGAGGTTGGGGCTTCACCCCTCCACTTT. The chain joins TRBV9 to TRBJ1-6, with D maybe TRBD1 (5 bases). Germline assignment: CDR1 SGDLS and CDR2 YYNGEE. The CDR3 covers 14 residues. The germline V and J ends were trimmed by 4 bases and 9 bases, with 14 bases remaining between them.

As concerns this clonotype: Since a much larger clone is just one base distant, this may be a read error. CDR3 protein: CASSEGHGGRGTYEHYF. In DNA, the CDR3 is TGTGCCAGCAGTGAAGGCCACGGAGGGCGGGGGACCTACGAGCACTACTTC. This rearrangement joins TRBV2 to TRBJ2-7; TRBD2 aligns across 7 bases. The CDR3 sequence is 17 residues long. The germline CDR1 and CDR2 sequences are SNHLY and FYNNEI.

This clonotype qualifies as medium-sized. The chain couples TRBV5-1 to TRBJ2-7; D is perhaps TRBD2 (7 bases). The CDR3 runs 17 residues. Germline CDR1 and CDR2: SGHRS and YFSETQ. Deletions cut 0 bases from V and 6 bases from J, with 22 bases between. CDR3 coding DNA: TGCGCCAGCAGCTTGGACGGCGGGGGCCTCAACCGGCCCGAGCAGTACTTC. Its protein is CASSLDGGGLNRPEQYF.

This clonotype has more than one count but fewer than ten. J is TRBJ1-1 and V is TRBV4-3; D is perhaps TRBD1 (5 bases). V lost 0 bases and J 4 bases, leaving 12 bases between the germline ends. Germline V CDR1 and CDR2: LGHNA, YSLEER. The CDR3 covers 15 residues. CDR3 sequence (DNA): TGCGCCAGCAGCCAAGAATGGACACAGAGCACTGAAGCTTTCTTT. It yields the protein CASSQEWTQSTEAFF.

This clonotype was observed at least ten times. The CDR3: CASSQSGRAFYNEQFF. As DNA, the CDR3 is TGTGCCAGTAGTCAAAGCGGGAGGGCCTTCTACAATGAGCAGTTCTTC. V is TRBV19 and J is TRBJ2-1; 10 bases agree with TRBD2. The CDR3 length is 16 residues. Germline V gene data show CDR1 as LNHDA and CDR2 as SQIVND (reference sequence). Germline trimming cut 5 bases from V and 3 bases from J; bases unmatched to any gene: 7. Full variable domain (rest looked up from reference TRBV19 and TRBJ2-1): DGGITQSPKYLFRKEGQNVTLSCEQNLNHDAMYWYRQDPGQGLRLIYYSQIVNDFQKGDIAEGYSVSREKKESFPLTVTSAQKNPTAFYLCASSQSGRAFYNEQFFGPGTRLTVL.